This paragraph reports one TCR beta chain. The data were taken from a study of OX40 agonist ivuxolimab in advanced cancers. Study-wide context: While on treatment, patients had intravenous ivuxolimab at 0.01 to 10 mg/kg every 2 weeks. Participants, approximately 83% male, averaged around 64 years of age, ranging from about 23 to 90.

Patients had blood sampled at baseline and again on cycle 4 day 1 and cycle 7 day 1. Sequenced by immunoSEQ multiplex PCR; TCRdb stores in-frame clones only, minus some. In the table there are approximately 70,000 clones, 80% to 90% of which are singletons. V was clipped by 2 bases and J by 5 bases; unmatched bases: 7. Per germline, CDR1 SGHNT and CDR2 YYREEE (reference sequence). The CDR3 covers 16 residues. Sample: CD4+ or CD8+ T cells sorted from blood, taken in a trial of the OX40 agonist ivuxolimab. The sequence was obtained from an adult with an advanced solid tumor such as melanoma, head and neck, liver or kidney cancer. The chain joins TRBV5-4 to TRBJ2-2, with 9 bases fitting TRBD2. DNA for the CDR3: TGTGCCAGCAGCTTCGGTCTAGCGGGAAAGACCGGGGAGCTGTTTTTT. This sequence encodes CASSFGLAGKTGELFF.